Listed here are 21 T cell receptor beta chains from one sample, sequenced in a study of blood T cell repertoires in COVID-19 (TCRdb year 2020). Libraries were constructed by the immunoSEQ multiplex PCR assay. TCRdb took this table from immuneACCESS and kept in-frame rearrangements with V and J called. Such tables lack part of the clones; where checked against another copy, unresolved V genes explain under half of the gap, and the rest is unexplained. This sample lists roughly 500,000 clones; about 88% were detected once. The ten largest clonotypes hold roughly 0.92% of the sample. The sample consisted of peripheral blood. Receptors were obtained from a young man with COVID-19, enrolled during active disease.

This rearrangement joins TRBV6-5 to TRBJ2-5; TRBD2 matches 9 bases. V shed 8 bases and J 2 bases; nucleotides not matched to a gene: 9. The germline gives CDR1 MNHEY, CDR2 SVGAGI. This CDR3 has 15 amino acids. CDR3 nucleotide sequence: TGTGCCAGCGGCGGCGGGGGGGCAGGGCAAGAGACCCAGTACTTC. Protein product: CASGGGGAGQETQYF.

The J gene is TRBJ1-2, the V gene TRBV5-1; 8 bases match TRBD1. The germline V gene has CDR1 SGHRS and CDR2 YFSETQ. This CDR3 is built from 14 residues. J gave up 8 bases and V 2 bases, and 8 bases lay outside the gene matches. The CDR3 spells CASSFRTGTEGYTF. CDR3 nucleotides: TGCGCCAGCAGCTTTCGGACAGGGACGGAGGGCTACACCTTC.

This clone was recorded only once. The CDR3 loop reads CASSQVGLGSPDTQYF. For the CDR3, the DNA is TGCGCCAGCAGCCAAGTCGGACTGGGAAGTCCAGATACGCAGTATTTT. The chain recombines TRBV4-1 with TRBJ2-3, with a possible D match to TRBD2 (5 bases). The germline V gene encodes CDR1 MGHRA and CDR2 YSYEKL. The CDR3 length is 16 residues. V lost 1 base to trimming and J lost 4 bases, with 15 bases between them.

The chain has TRBV7-9 and TRBJ2-7; 9 bases are a match to TRBD2. Germline trimming cut 4 bases from V and 4 bases from J; bases unmatched to any gene: 11. The CDR3 contains 16 residues. The germline V gene has CDR1 SEHNR and CDR2 FQNEAQ (reference sequence). This CDR3 is CASSSATPTSGYEQYF. The CDR3 DNA reads TGTGCCAGCAGCTCCGCCACCCCGACTAGCGGATACGAGCAGTACTTC.

The chain has TRBV29-1 and TRBJ2-5; D gene ambiguous. Germline loops: CDR1 SQVTM, CDR2 ANQGSEA. The CDR3 sequence is 12 residues long. Between the trimmed V and J ends, which lost 3 bases and 4 bases, there was a span of 9 bases. CDR3 region: CSVDRSGETQYF. CDR3 DNA: TGCAGCGTTGACCGATCGGGAGAGACCCAGTACTTC. The whole variable domain, filled in from reference TRBV29-1 and TRBJ2-5, reads SAVISQKPSRDICQRGTSLTIQCQVDSQVTMMFWYRQQPGQSLTLIATANQGSEATYESGFVIDKFPISRPNLTFSTLTVSNMSPEDSSIYLCSVDRSGETQYFGPGTRLLVL.

CDR3 coding DNA: TGTGCCAGCAGCCAATACTTCGGGATCTCCTACGAGCAGTACTTC. Encoded protein: CASSQYFGISYEQYF. V and J are TRBV3-1 (or the pseudogene TRBV3-2) and TRBJ2-7, with a tentative D call TRBD2 (5 bases). This CDR3 has 15 residues. Germline V gene lookup returns CDR1 LGHDT and CDR2 YNNKEL (reference sequence). V lost 2 bases, J lost 0 bases, and 11 bases lay in between.

In DNA form, the CDR3 reads TGTGCCAGATTTCTTACAGGGTTAATCCAAGAGACCCAGTACTTC. It is translated as CARFLTGLIQETQYF. The chain carries TRBV21-1 and TRBJ2-5; the D call in the table, TRBD1, was not verified against the DNA. TRBV21-1 is shown as a pseudogene. This CDR3 is built from 15 residues.

CDR3 amino acids: CASSLASGASTDTQYF. The CDR3 DNA reads TGTGCCAGCAGCTTGGCTAGCGGGGCAAGCACAGATACGCAGTATTTT. V gene TRBV5-6 combines with J gene TRBJ2-3; 9 positions agree with TRBD2. J was trimmed by 0 bases and V by 0 bases; bases with no gene match: 2. The germline V gene encodes CDR1 SGHDT and CDR2 YYEEEE. This CDR3 spans 16 amino acids. Together with reference TRBV5-6 and TRBJ2-3, the CDR3 gives the full variable domain: DAGVTQSPTHLIKTRGQQVTLRCSPKSGHDTVSWYQQALGQGPQFIFQYYEEEERQRGNFPDRFSGHQFPNYSSELNVNALLLGDSALYLCASSLASGASTDTQYFGPGTRLTVL.

This rearrangement joins TRBV5-1 to TRBJ2-7, with TRBD2 as a possible D gene (5 bases). The V gene lost 3 bases and the J gene lost 1 base, with 8 bases spanning the gap. CDR1 and CDR2 (germline): SGHRS, YFSETQ. This CDR3 has 13 amino acids. The CDR3 DNA follows: TGCGCCAGCAGCTCGGACTCATCCTACGAGCAGTACTTC. Its protein product is CASSSDSSYEQYF.

The chain combines TRBV11-2 with TRBJ2-2; 9 nucleotides match TRBD2. J gave up 6 bases and V 3 bases, and 5 bases lay outside the gene matches. Germline assignment: CDR1 SGHAT and CDR2 FQNNGV. The CDR3 runs 15 residues. In DNA form, the CDR3 reads TGTGCCAGCAGCTTCTTTAGCGGGAGTTCCGGGGAGCTGTTTTTT. It codes for CASSFFSGSSGELFF.

The V gene is TRBV5-8, the J gene TRBJ2-1; the D gene is possibly TRBD1 (6 bases). This CDR3 region has 12 residues. The germline gives CDR1 SGHTS, CDR2 YDEGEE. The germline V and J ends were trimmed by 4 bases and 12 bases, with 14 bases remaining between them. The CDR3 nucleotides are TGTGCCAGCAGCCCCTTCAGGGGAAGGCAGTTCTTC. It yields the protein CASSPFRGRQFF.

The chain combines TRBV4-1 with TRBJ1-3; the D is unclear. Trimming removed 8 bases from V and 3 bases from J, with 11 bases in between. This CDR3 comprises 13 residues. Germline V gene sequence: CDR1 MGHRA, CDR2 YSYEKL. The CDR3 reads CASGGFSGNTIYF. The CDR3 coding sequence is TGCGCCAGCGGCGGGTTTAGTGGAAACACCATATATTTT.

DNA for the CDR3: TGTGCCAGCACCCTAGCGGGAGTAAACGAGCAGTACTTC. Residues: CASTLAGVNEQYF. The rearrangement uses TRBV7-9 and TRBJ2-7; 10 bases are a match to TRBD2. The CDR3 runs 13 residues. J lost 5 bases, V lost 7 bases, and 5 bases had no gene match. Per germline, CDR1 SEHNR and CDR2 FQNEAQ (reference sequence).

The genes are TRBV10-3 and TRBJ2-1; possibly TRBD2 for D (6 bases). CDR1 and CDR2 (germline): ENHRY, SYGVKD. CDR3 length: 15 residues. Trimming cost V 3 bases and J 0 bases, with 9 bases left between them. The CDR3 coding sequence is TGTGCCATCAGTGACGGGGGTTACTCCTACAATGAGCAGTTCTTC. Protein: CAISDGGYSYNEQFF.

V usage is TRBV2 and J usage is TRBJ1-2, with no clear D. Germline assignment: CDR1 SNHLY and CDR2 FYNNEI. This CDR3 has 12 residues. With 8 bases removed from V and 3 bases from J, the gap between germline ends came to 10 bases. DNA for the CDR3: TGTGCCAGCCGATTCGGAGACTATGGCTACACCTTC. Its translation is CASRFGDYGYTF. The full variable domain, its missing parts supplied by reference TRBV2 and TRBJ1-2, is EPEVTQTPSHQVTQMGQEVILRCVPISNHLYFYWYRQILGQKVEFLVSFYNNEISEKSEIFDDQFSVERPDGSNFTLKIRSTKLEDSAMYFCASRFGDYGYTFGSGTRLTVV.

The V and J genes are TRBV7-3 and TRBJ2-3; D ambiguous. Trimming shortened V by 5 bases and J by 5 bases, and 8 bases separated the two germline ends. This CDR3 is 12 amino acids long. From germline, CDR1 is SGHTA and CDR2 FQGTGA. The CDR3 sequence is CASSTPGDTQYF. The CDR3 DNA follows: TGTGCCAGCAGCACCCCGGGAGATACGCAGTATTTT.

This clone was detected a few times. The sample has other DNA sequences that encode this CDR3 too. V is TRBV7-3 and J is TRBJ2-6, with TRBD1 matching 7 bases. The CDR3 is made up of 15 amino acids. Trimming removed 5 bases from V and 2 bases from J; junction bases left unmatched: 3. Germline V lookup: CDR1 SGHTA, CDR2 FQGTGA. The CDR3 bases are TGTGCCAGCAGCCACGACAGGGCTGGGGCCAACGTCCTGACTTTC. Amino acid sequence: CASSHDRAGANVLTF.

V usage is TRBV3-1 (or the pseudogene TRBV3-2) and J usage is TRBJ1-6; TRBD1 matches 7 bases. The J segment lost 10 bases and the V segment lost 3 bases, leaving 6 bases of the junction unmatched. The CDR3 consists of 14 residues. Germline assignment: CDR1 LGHDT and CDR2 YNNKEL (reference sequence). CDR3 amino acids: CASSHMTGNSPLHF. In DNA form, the CDR3 reads TGTGCCAGCAGCCATATGACAGGGAACTCACCCCTCCACTTT.

This clone was observed once. The CDR3 region has the DNA TGTGCCAGCAGTTATACCGGGGATAACACTGAAGCTTTCTTT. The encoded protein is CASSYTGDNTEAFF. The J gene is TRBJ1-1, the V gene TRBV2; D gene uncertain. With 5 bases removed from V and 2 bases from J, the gap between germline ends came to 12 bases. This CDR3 is 14 amino acids long. Germline CDR1 and CDR2: SNHLY and FYNNEI.

This rearrangement joins TRBV5-1 to TRBJ2-7; the match to TRBD2 covers 14 bases. J gave up 4 bases and V 2 bases, and 2 bases lay outside the gene matches. Germline-derived CDR1 and CDR2 are SGHRS and YFSETQ. This CDR3 region has 15 residues. This CDR3 is CASSLGTSGRYEQYF. The DNA for the CDR3 is TGCGCCAGCAGCTTAGGGACTAGCGGGAGATACGAGCAGTACTTC.

This chain links TRBV9 with TRBJ1-4; D is ambiguous. Germline CDR1 is SGDLS and CDR2 is YYNGEE. The CDR3 runs 14 residues. V lost 0 bases, J lost 2 bases, and 5 bases lay in between. CDR3 in DNA: TGTGCCAGCAGCGTAGGAGGTACTAATGAAAAACTGTTTTTT. Protein product: CASSVGGTNEKLFF.